Below, 20 T cell receptor beta chains from the same sample are listed, as sequenced in a study of T cells in Graves' hyperthyroidism and ophthalmopathy. Amplification targeted TCR beta CDR3 regions from RNA transcripts. HTBI primers were used for first-round RT-PCR of the TCR CDR3. MiXCR was run by TCRdb on the multiplex PCR reads, yielding one entry per CDR3 protein. The sample holds hundreds of thousands of distinct CDR3 sequences, around 15% seen once. The source material was blood. These receptor sequences come from a man between 18 and 29 years old with Graves' ophthalmopathy.

This clonotype was seen more than once but under ten times. This sequence joins TRBV12-3 or TRBV12-4 and TRBJ1-2; D unresolved. Trimming left V 5 bases short and J 2 bases short, with 12 bases between. The CDR3 is 14 amino acids. The CDR3 DNA sequence: TGTGCCAGCAGTCGACACGGAGGGAACTATGGCTACACCTTC. This sequence encodes CASSRHGGNYGYTF.

This clonotype has a handful of counts. The genes are TRBV6-2 or TRBV6-3 and TRBJ2-3; D unresolved. The CDR3 runs 12 residues. Germline-derived CDR1 and CDR2 are MNHEY and SVGEGT. Trimming took 2 bases from V and 6 from J, leaving 6 bases between them. CDR3 protein: CASSYSWDTQYF. DNA for the CDR3: TGTGCCAGCAGTTACAGTTGGGATACGCAGTATTTT.

This clonotype was counted many times. This sequence joins TRBV30 and TRBJ1-5; possible D gene TRBD1, 6 bases. The V gene's germline CDR1 is GTSNPN and CDR2 SVGIG (reference sequence). V lost 0 bases and J 5 bases, leaving 14 bases between the germline ends. CDR3 length: 15 residues. The CDR3 region is CAWSVQGKGHQPQHF. In nucleotides, the CDR3 is TGTGCCTGGAGTGTCCAGGGGAAGGGGCATCAGCCCCAGCATTTT.

This clonotype showed up just a few times. The J gene is TRBJ2-2, the V gene TRBV20-1; TRBD2 matches 12 bases. The V gene end was trimmed by 0 bases and the J gene end by 7 bases; junction bases not matched to a gene: 12. Per germline, CDR1 DFQATT and CDR2 SNEGSKA (reference sequence). The CDR3 spans 18 residues. CDR3 sequence (DNA): TGCAGTGCTAGAGATGCACTAGCGGGAGGTCGAGTGAACGGGGAGCTGTTTTTT. It specifies CSARDALAGGRVNGELFF.

This clonotype was detected ten times or more. This chain uses TRBV2 with TRBJ2-4, with a possible D match to TRBD1 (6 bases). The ends were cut back, 4 bases at V and 3 bases at J, with 7 bases in the middle. The CDR3 extends over 13 amino acids. In germline, CDR1 is SNHLY, CDR2 FYNNEI. Written as DNA, the CDR3 is TGTGCCAGCAGTGGACAGGACAAAAACATTCAGTACTTC. This gives the protein CASSGQDKNIQYF. The entire variable domain, with the rest obtained from reference TRBV2 and TRBJ2-4, is as follows: EPEVTQTPSHQVTQMGQEVILRCVPISNHLYFYWYRQILGQKVEFLVSFYNNEISEKSEIFDDQFSVERPDGSNFTLKIRSTKLEDSAMYFCASSGQDKNIQYFGAGTRLSVL.

The chain couples TRBV6-1 to TRBJ1-2; TRBD1 might be the D (6 bases). From germline, CDR1 is MNHNS and CDR2 SASEGT. The V and J ends lost 5 bases and 4 bases respectively, with 17 bases between them. The CDR3 totals 15 residues. The CDR3 loop reads CASSPQGTGSYGYTF. The CDR3 DNA sequence: TGTGCCAGCAGTCCCCAGGGGACGGGGAGCTATGGCTACACCTTC.

A few counts support this clonotype. The V call is TRBV7-8, the J call TRBJ2-2; 11 bases are a match to TRBD2. Germline V gene data show CDR1 as SGHVS and CDR2 as FQNEAQ. V lost 2 bases and J lost 4; bases outside the gene matches: 6. This CDR3 contains 17 residues. CDR3 in DNA: TGTGCCAGCAGCTTACCGGGACTAGCGGCTGGCACCGGGGAGCTGTTTTTT. Translating it yields CASSLPGLAAGTGELFF.

This clonotype was observed at least ten times. V gene TRBV10-3 combines with J gene TRBJ2-3; 9 bases agree with TRBD2. Per the germline V gene, CDR1 is ENHRY and CDR2 is SYGVKD. The CDR3 has 15 residues. V was clipped by 4 bases and J by 2 bases; unmatched bases: 4. Here the CDR3 DNA reads TGTGCCATCAGTGGGCAGCGGGAGGTCACAGATACGCAGTATTTT. Translated: CAISGQREVTDTQYF.

This clonotype occurred a few times. This sequence joins TRBV19 and TRBJ2-1, with 9 bases aligning to TRBD2. Germline CDR1 and CDR2: LNHDA and SQIVND (reference sequence). This CDR3 has 16 residues. J was trimmed by 0 bases and V by 6 bases; bases with no gene match: 6. The CDR3 spells CASSITSGHSYNEQFF. CDR3 DNA sequence: TGTGCCAGTAGCATAACTAGCGGGCACTCCTACAATGAGCAGTTCTTC.

The sample holds many counts of this clonotype. The J gene is TRBJ2-1, the V gene TRBV27; 7 bases are a match to TRBD1. The J segment lost 8 bases and the V segment lost 4 bases, leaving 5 bases of the junction unmatched. CDR1 MNHEY and CDR2 SMNVEV come from the germline V gene (reference sequence). This CDR3 region has 13 residues. Here the CDR3 reads CASSYRDSYEQFF. Written as DNA, the CDR3 is TGTGCCAGCAGTTACCGGGACAGCTATGAGCAGTTCTTC.

The J gene is TRBJ2-1, the V gene TRBV27; D possibly corresponds to TRBD2 (5 bases). The CDR3 totals 19 residues. Germline V CDR1 and CDR2: MNHEY, SMNVEV (reference sequence). Deletions cut 5 bases from V and 0 bases from J, with 23 bases between. CDR3 protein: CASSHPVGVTPNSYNEQFF. Written as DNA, the CDR3 is TGTGCCAGCAGTCATCCCGTGGGAGTTACTCCGAACTCCTACAATGAGCAGTTCTTC.

In its sample, this clonotype was seen many times. This chain joins TRBV9 and TRBJ2-1, with D uncertain. CDR1 is SGDLS and CDR2 is YYNGEE in the germline V gene. This CDR3 has 14 amino acids. The germline V and J ends were trimmed by 0 bases and 3 bases, with 7 bases remaining between them. CDR3 in amino acids: CASSVGGSYNEQFF. The CDR3 nucleotides read TGTGCCAGCAGCGTAGGGGGAAGCTACAATGAGCAGTTCTTC.

The V gene is TRBV27, the J gene TRBJ2-7; TRBD2 aligns across 15 bases. The V gene's germline CDR1 is MNHEY and CDR2 SMNVEV (reference sequence). V lost 8 bases, J lost 4 bases, and 15 bases stayed unmatched. The CDR3 consists of 18 residues. Written as DNA, the CDR3 is TGTGCCAGCCGGTCTCTAAGGGGGACTAGCGGGAGGAGATACGAGCAGTACTTC. Protein product: CASRSLRGTSGRRYEQYF.

Only one count was recorded for this clonotype. The chain carries TRBV24-1 and TRBJ1-1; 10 bases match TRBD1. The V and J ends lost 5 bases and 4 bases, in that order; junction bases with no gene match: 12. This CDR3 spans 17 amino acids. Germline CDR1 KGHDR, CDR2 SFDVKD. As DNA, the CDR3 is TGTGCCACCAGTGCCCCCAGGGGGGGACAGGGGACCACTGAAGCTTTCTTT. This codes for CATSAPRGGQGTTEAFF.

This clonotype was recorded once. CDR3 loop: CASSYGVIPPTNEKLFF. In DNA form, the CDR3 reads TGTGCCAGCAGTTACGGGGTTATCCCTCCAACTAATGAAAAACTGTTTTTT. This chain uses TRBV6-5 with TRBJ1-4; no clear D. CDR3 length equals 17 residues. Germline values: CDR1 MNHEY, CDR2 SVGAGI. Trimming pared 2 bases from V and 0 bases from J, leaving 13 bases between.

This clonotype was observed many times. The CDR3, as DNA: TGTGCCAGCAGAAAGGGGAGCACAGAGACCCAGTACTTC. Translating it yields CASRKGSTETQYF. The chain carries TRBV6-1 and TRBJ2-5; D possibly uses TRBD1 or TRBD2 (5 bases each). The CDR3 totals 13 residues. V lost 6 bases and J lost 4, with 12 bases in between. Germline lookup yields CDR1 MNHNS and CDR2 SASEGT.

The table lists this clonotype with many counts. This sequence joins TRBV5-5 and TRBJ1-2; D not resolved. V lost 4 bases, J lost 4 bases, and 17 bases lay in between. In germline, CDR1 is SGHKS, CDR2 YYEKEE (reference sequence). This CDR3 contains 15 residues. The CDR3 is CASSEDAIRPYGYTF. The CDR3 region has the DNA TGTGCCAGCAGCGAGGACGCAATCCGGCCCTATGGCTACACCTTC. The full variable domain, its missing parts supplied by reference TRBV5-5 and TRBJ1-2, is DAGVTQSPTHLIKTRGQQVTLRCSPISGHKSVSWYQQVLGQGPQFIFQYYEKEERGRGNFPDRFSARQFPNYSSELNVNALLLGDSALYLCASSEDAIRPYGYTFGSGTRLTVV.

This chain connects TRBV18 to TRBJ1-5; TRBD1 agrees at 8 bases. The V gene end was trimmed by 3 bases and the J gene end by 2 bases; junction bases not matched to a gene: 6. Per the germline V gene, CDR1 is KGHSH and CDR2 is LQKENI. This CDR3 region has 16 residues. The DNA of the CDR3 is TGTGCCAGCTCACCCCGACAGGGGATGGGCAATCAGCCCCAGCATTTT. It yields the protein CASSPRQGMGNQPQHF.

The chain employs TRBV5-6 and TRBJ1-5; 8 bases line up with TRBD1. The CDR3 is 16 amino acids. Germline V gives CDR1 SGHDT, CDR2 YYEEEE. V shed 0 bases, J shed 3 bases, and the junction held 5 bases outside the gene matches. CDR3 sequence reads: CASSLGTGSDNQPQHF. The CDR3 region has the DNA TGTGCCAGCAGCTTGGGGACAGGGTCCGACAATCAGCCCCAGCATTTT.

V gene TRBV5-1 combines with J gene TRBJ1-1, with 8 bases lining up with TRBD1. V trimming: 2 bases; J trimming: 9 bases; junction bases outside the gene matches: 6. Germline V gene data show CDR1 as SGHRS and CDR2 as YFSETQ. The CDR3 has 13 residues. CDR3 amino acids: CASSLDRGRKAFF. CDR3 sequence (DNA): TGCGCCAGCAGCTTAGACAGGGGAAGGAAAGCTTTCTTT.